These T cell receptor beta chains were read from a single sample in a study of blood T cells in healthy people across ages. From the 5' RACE reads, TCRdb called clonotypes with MiXCR, one entry per CDR3 protein. Among 780,000 or so distinct CDR3 sequences, 56% were seen once, and the ten largest hold 20% to 30%. Input material: blood. These receptors all come from a man aged 35-49 years in good health. CDR3s include the opening cysteine and the closing phenylalanine or tryptophan. The D gene is left open where the match is weak. Not every row has a clone size; where given, it reads once, few, many or a size class.

CASSLRGDPGNTIYF	TGTGCCAGCAGCCTTAGGGGGGACCCCGGAAACACCATATATTTT	TRBV9	TRBJ1-3	.	few
CASSLNPAGGRTQYF	TGTGCCAGCAGCTTAAATCCGGCGGGGGGCCGTACGCAGTATTTT	TRBV7-2	TRBJ2-3	TRBD2	many
CSARQTSGLIGELFF	TGCAGTGCTAGGCAGACTAGCGGGTTGATCGGGGAGCTGTTTTTT	TRBV20-1	TRBJ2-2	TRBD2	.
CASSFTSSNEKLFF	TGTGCCAGCAGCTTTACCAGTTCTAATGAAAAACTGTTTTTT	TRBV7-2	TRBJ1-4	.	.
CSARPVATDTQYF	TGCAGTGCCCGCCCGGTCGCAACAGATACGCAGTATTTT	TRBV20-1	TRBJ2-3	.	.
CASSFLGTETPGTQYF	TGTGCCAGCAGTTTCCTGGGGACGGAAACCCCCGGGACCCAGTACTTC	TRBV27	TRBJ2-5	.	.
CASSFSARPGHEYF	TGTGCCAGCAGTTTCTCGGCAAGACCGGGACACGAGTACTTC	TRBV12-3/TRBV12-4	TRBJ2-7	.	.
CSATPGQTYEQYF	TGCAGTGCTACACCGGGACAGACATACGAGCAGTACTTC	TRBV20-1	TRBJ2-7	TRBD1	.
CASFRGGEGQLGTDTQYF	TGTGCCAGCTTTCGCGGGGGGGAAGGACAGCTTGGCACAGATACGCAGTATTTT	TRBV28	TRBJ2-3	TRBD2	.
CASSLVAGGNEQFF	TGTGCCAGCAGTTTAGTAGCGGGAGGAAATGAGCAGTTCTTC	TRBV27	TRBJ2-1	TRBD2	.
CASSLPTRDTEAFF	TGTGCCAGCAGCTTACCCACTAGGGACACTGAAGCTTTCTTT	TRBV7-8	TRBJ1-1	.	.
CASSEGALNEQYF	TGTGCCAGCAGTGAAGGAGCCCTTAACGAGCAGTACTTC	TRBV25-1	TRBJ2-7	.	.
CASSIQWTSASYEQYF	TGTGCCAGCAGTATCCAATGGACATCCGCGAGTTACGAGCAGTACTTC	TRBV27	TRBJ2-7	.	.
CASSYIVGTEVNTEAFF	TGTGCCAGCAGTTACATTGTGGGGACAGAGGTGAACACTGAAGCTTTCTTT	TRBV6-5	TRBJ1-1	TRBD1	.
CASSPHPGSLNEQFF	TGTGCCAGCAGCCCTCATCCCGGGAGCCTAAATGAGCAGTTCTTC	TRBV27	TRBJ2-1	.	.
CATSETGPTDTQYF	TGTGCCACATCCGAGACAGGTCCGACAGATACGCAGTATTTT	TRBV7-9	TRBJ2-3	.	.
CASSFIQGARETQYF	TGTGCCAGCAGTTTCATACAGGGGGCGAGGGAGACCCAGTACTTC	TRBV28	TRBJ2-5	TRBD1	.
CSARDGSAGASTDTQYF	TGCAGTGCTAGAGATGGTTCAGCGGGGGCTTCAACAGATACGCAGTATTTT	TRBV20-1	TRBJ2-3	TRBD2	.
CASSYIGTGELNNQPQHF	TGTGCCAGCAGTTACATCGGGACAGGGGAGCTAAACAATCAGCCCCAGCATTTT	TRBV6-2/TRBV6-3	TRBJ1-5	TRBD1	many
CASSLAGDQEDYGYTF	TGCGCCAGCAGCTTGGCTGGGGACCAAGAGGACTATGGCTACACCTTC	TRBV5-1	TRBJ1-2	.	.
CASSIRAETQYF	TGTGCCAGCAGCATAAGGGCAGAGACCCAGTACTTC	TRBV11-2	TRBJ2-5	.	once
CASSQDEGSYNEQFF	TGCGCCAGCAGCCAAGATGAAGGAAGCTACAATGAGCAGTTCTTC	TRBV4-3	TRBJ2-1	.	.
CASSWTHEQYF	TGTGCCAGCAGTTGGACACACGAGCAGTACTTC	TRBV12-3/TRBV12-4	TRBJ2-7	.	few
CASSSPKAEVETQYF	TGTGCCAGCAGTTCCCCCAAAGCGGAAGTGGAGACCCAGTACTTC	TRBV28	TRBJ2-5	.	once
CASGTPGLAGRNEQFF	TGTGCCAGCGGCACACCGGGACTAGCGGGGAGGAATGAGCAGTTCTTC	TRBV11-1	TRBJ2-1	TRBD2	once
CSVEGGPYEQYF	TGCAGCGTTGAGGGGGGACCCTACGAGCAGTACTTC	TRBV29-1	TRBJ2-7	.	few
CSVEASRQGLGNTIYF	TGCAGCGTTGAAGCCTCCCGACAGGGTTTGGGAAACACCATATATTTT	TRBV29-1	TRBJ1-3	TRBD1	.
CSVAGRAHNEQFF	TGCAGCGTTGCGGGACGAGCCCACAATGAGCAGTTCTTC	TRBV29-1	TRBJ2-1	.	few
CSVTGRKVLSSYNEQFF	TGCAGCGTTACAGGGCGGAAGGTACTTTCGTCCTACAATGAGCAGTTCTTC	TRBV29-1	TRBJ2-1	.	.
CSVGRVLNTEAFF	TGCAGCGTTGGCAGAGTCCTGAACACTGAAGCTTTCTTT	TRBV29-1	TRBJ1-1	.	.
CASSDAGTGVFQPQHF	TGTGCCAGCAGTGATGCCGGGACAGGGGTCTTCCAGCCCCAGCATTTT	TRBV25-1	TRBJ1-5	TRBD1	few
CASTQGSSLDEQFF	TGTGCCAGCACACAGGGCTCGAGTTTAGATGAGCAGTTCTTC	TRBV9	TRBJ2-1	.	.
CASSLAREGPRNEQYF	TGCGCCAGCAGCTTGGCGCGGGAGGGCCCGAGAAACGAGCAGTACTTC	TRBV5-1	TRBJ2-7	TRBD2	.
CACSYGRVSVDEQYF	TGTGCCTGCAGTTACGGGAGGGTTTCTGTCGACGAGCAGTACTTC	TRBV6-2/TRBV6-3	TRBJ2-7	TRBD2	once
CASSQDRAGIGEQYF	TGTGCCAGCAGCCAAGATCGAGCGGGAATAGGCGAGCAGTACTTC	TRBV3-1	TRBJ2-7	TRBD2	.
CSARDSGDEQFF	TGCAGTGCTCGGGACTCTGGCGATGAGCAGTTCTTC	TRBV20-1	TRBJ2-1	.	.
CSARTPRETDTQYF	TGCAGTGCTAGAACGCCCAGGGAAACAGATACGCAGTATTTT	TRBV20-1	TRBJ2-3	.	.
CAWTHGHEQYF	TGTGCCTGGACTCACGGGCACGAGCAGTACTTC	TRBV30	TRBJ2-7	.	.
CSARDHVKETQYF	TGCAGTGCTAGAGATCATGTGAAAGAGACCCAGTACTTC	TRBV20-1	TRBJ2-5	.	.
CASSSNGQGGDTQYF	TGTGCCAGCAGCTCGAATGGACAGGGAGGGGATACGCAGTATTTT	TRBV5-7	TRBJ2-3	.	.
CSPGGRLGQGLMRDGYTF	TGCAGTCCCGGGGGGAGGCTGGGACAGGGTTTGATGAGAGATGGCTACACCTTC	TRBV20-1	TRBJ1-2	TRBD1	few